This record covers a single T cell receptor (beta chain). Its antigen is still unknown. Repertoires were generated with immunoSEQ multiplex PCR, while TCRdb's copy carries only in-frame clones and drops some. The sample comprises about 43,000 clones, about nine tenths of which are singletons, and almost 4% rests with the top ten. The data were obtained in a study of PD-L1 blockade in urothelial cancer. General study results and limits: Improved survival was predicted by pretreatment blood TCR clonality below the median. The study found that durable-benefit patients expanded tumor-associated blood clones more at 3 weeks.

The germline V and J ends were trimmed by 1 base and 0 bases, with 13 bases remaining between them. The CDR3 runs to 17 residues. CDR1 and CDR2 from the germline V gene are SGHTA and FQGNSA. This TCR was sampled from an elderly man with urothelial cancer. This specimen was PBMCs, taken around atezolizumab (anti-PD-L1) treatment. J is TRBJ1-3 and V is TRBV7-2; D perhaps matches TRBD1 (5 bases). The CDR3 nucleotides read TGTGCCAGCAGCTTAGAAGCGCCAGGGTACTCTGGAAACACCATATATTTT. Protein product: CASSLEAPGYSGNTIYF.